This note documents a single TCR beta chain sequence. Every one of the donors gave at least one pre-ART PBMC sample and at least two post-ART PBMC samples. Everyone in the study who had HIV was treated in the United States. Germline V lookup: CDR1 SGDLS, CDR2 YYNGEE. The trim removed 1 base at V and 4 bases at J, leaving 6 bases unmatched. The CDR3 consists of 16 residues. The sample comes from a study of long-term antiretroviral therapy in people with HIV. The libraries were made with immunoSEQ v3.0 at survey level. The table came from immunoSEQ multiplex PCR; TCRdb's copy has only in-frame clones and leaves some out. The profile shows around 19,000 clones, 80% to 90% of them singletons.

The sequence came from a woman in her forties or fifties with HIV. The chain links TRBV9 to TRBJ2-3; 10 bases map to TRBD2. The sequenced sample was unsorted PBMCs, obtained 2.6 years after starting antiretroviral therapy. CDR3 region: CASSVYSSGSADTQYF. DNA of the CDR3: TGTGCCAGCAGCGTATATTCTAGCGGGAGCGCAGATACGCAGTATTTT.